This passage covers 31 T cell receptor beta chains from one sample sequenced in a study of post-analysis software for immune sequencing data. Overall study results and limits: Relative to controls, patients had 4 or 5 TRBV segments at higher frequency, with TRBV5-6, TRBV5-1 and TRBV20-1 among these.

Tagging with unique molecular identifiers was a feature of the TCR beta cDNA libraries. Using its own MiXCR run on the PCR reads, TCRdb lists one record per CDR3 protein. This sample yields about 400,000 distinct CDR3 sequences, of which around 33% are seen a single time; 10% to 15% belongs to the top ten. These receptors' targets are unknown. The sample consisted of blood. These TCRs come from a girl aged 10-17 years with multiple sclerosis.

The chain joins TRBV6-1 to TRBJ1-3, with no clear D. Germline V gene data show CDR1 as MNHNS and CDR2 as SASEGT. Trimming took off 3 bases at V and 0 bases at J, with 6 bases between the two ends. The CDR3 has 14 amino acids. In DNA form, the CDR3 reads TGTGCCAGCAGTGATTTGGCCTCTGGAAACACCATATATTTT. Residues: CASSDLASGNTIYF.

This clonotype was seen a handful of times. The V gene is TRBV20-1, the J gene TRBJ2-5; 11 bases are shared with TRBD2. Trimming at V came to 4 bases and at J to 4 bases, leaving 8 bases not matched to a gene. Germline V CDR1 and CDR2: DFQATT, SNEGSKA (reference sequence). The CDR3 is 15 amino acids. The CDR3 protein is CSATGTSGLGETQYF. The CDR3 DNA is TGCAGTGCTACCGGGACTAGCGGTTTGGGAGAGACCCAGTACTTC.

This clonotype has a handful of counts. The junction differs from germline at one of its ends, possibly a read error. The V and J genes are TRBV12-3 or TRBV12-4 and TRBJ2-5; 11 bases map to TRBD2. The CDR3 is 14 residues long. The CDR3 loop reads CASSIAGGLETQYF. The CDR3, as DNA: TGTGCCAGCAGTATAGCGGGGGGGTTGGAGACCCAGTACTTC.

This clonotype came up a few times. This chain uses TRBV20-1 with TRBJ1-2; D might be TRBD1 (5 bases). Trimming cost V 0 bases and J 6 bases, with 5 bases left between them. CDR1 and CDR2 (germline): DFQATT, SNEGSKA (reference sequence). This CDR3 contains 11 residues. The CDR3 region is CSARDRDGYTF. In DNA, the CDR3 is TGCAGTGCTAGAGACAGGGATGGCTACACCTTC.

This clonotype showed up just a few times. The rearrangement uses TRBV12-3 or TRBV12-4 and TRBJ2-5, with 7 bases identical to TRBD2. The CDR3 totals 15 residues. J gave up 1 base and V 5 bases, and 7 bases lay outside the gene matches. The CDR3 region is CASSPDGGGQETQYF. The CDR3 DNA sequence: TGTGCCAGCAGTCCAGATGGGGGGGGCCAAGAGACCCAGTACTTC.

In DNA form, the CDR3 reads TGTGCCAGCAGTTCTCTAGCCACAGATACGCAGTATTTT. It specifies CASSSLATDTQYF. V gene TRBV12-3 or TRBV12-4 combines with J gene TRBJ2-3, with a tentative D call TRBD2 (5 bases). V dropped 4 bases and J dropped 2 bases, with 7 bases sitting between them. CDR3 length equals 13 residues.

Ten or more counts support this clonotype. V usage is TRBV5-1 and J usage is TRBJ2-7, with D uncertain. The length of the CDR3 is 14 residues. Germline lookup yields CDR1 SGHRS and CDR2 YFSETQ. Trimming took off 0 bases at V and 4 bases at J, with 11 bases between the two ends. The CDR3 bases are TGCGCCAGCAGCTTGGCGGCGCCGAGTTACGAGCAGTACTTC. Amino acid sequence: CASSLAAPSYEQYF.

In nucleotides, the CDR3 is TGCAGTGCCAATGACGACCTCTATGGCTACACCTTC. Translated, it gives CSANDDLYGYTF. The chain is built from TRBV20-1 and TRBJ1-2; D not certain. The CDR3 sequence is 12 residues long. Trimming shortened V by 6 bases and J by 4 bases, and 12 bases separated the two germline ends. Germline assignment: CDR1 DFQATT and CDR2 SNEGSKA (reference sequence).

This clonotype was seen ten or more times. The chain joins TRBV6-6 to TRBJ2-1, with D unresolved. CDR1 MNHNY and CDR2 SVGAGI come from the germline V gene (reference sequence). The CDR3 is 13 residues long. The V gene lost 4 bases and the J gene lost 10 bases, with 14 bases spanning the gap. The CDR3 DNA reads TGTGCCAGCAGTTTCTTTGACCGGTGGGAGCAGTTCTTC. Protein: CASSFFDRWEQFF.

The chain couples TRBV7-3 to TRBJ2-5; 7 bases agree with TRBD1. This CDR3 is 13 amino acids long. In germline, CDR1 is SGHTA, CDR2 FQGTGA. After removal of 5 bases from V and 4 bases from J, the junction contained 4 bases not matched to a gene. The CDR3 here is CASSLYRGETQYF. CDR3 nucleotides: TGTGCCAGCAGCCTCTACAGGGGAGAGACCCAGTACTTC.

This chain connects TRBV7-2 to TRBJ2-7; D remains unclear. The CDR3 contains 12 residues. CDR1 and CDR2 (germline): SGHTA, FQGNSA. Trimming left V 3 bases short and J 5 bases short, with 8 bases between. This chain's CDR3 is CASSFNANEQYF. CDR3 nucleotides: TGTGCCAGCAGCTTCAATGCCAACGAGCAGTACTTC.

This clonotype was seen a few times. The chain uses TRBV6-5 and TRBJ2-7; 7 bases map to TRBD1. The CDR3 is 14 residues long. With 0 bases clipped from V and 5 bases from J, the junction kept 4 bases outside the gene matches. In germline, CDR1 is MNHEY, CDR2 SVGAGI. The CDR3 DNA reads TGTGCCAGCAGTTACTCAGGGGGCACGGACGAGCAGTACTTC. As protein: CASSYSGGTDEQYF.

This clonotype showed up just a few times. This sequence joins TRBV20-1 and TRBJ2-4; D gene unclear. The length of the CDR3 is 13 residues. CDR1 and CDR2 (germline): DFQATT, SNEGSKA (reference sequence). The V and J ends lost 4 bases and 13 bases respectively, with 20 bases between them. The CDR3 is CSANKGKIDGQYF. As DNA, the CDR3 is TGCAGTGCTAATAAGGGAAAGATCGATGGGCAGTACTTC.

V gene TRBV12-3 or TRBV12-4 combines with J gene TRBJ1-1; 8 nucleotides match TRBD1. This CDR3 has 12 amino acids. V shed 8 bases, J shed 4 bases, and the junction held 3 bases outside the gene matches. The CDR3 loop reads CASRQGTTEAFF. CDR3 sequence (DNA): TGTGCCAGCCGACAGGGGACCACTGAAGCTTTCTTT.

The rearrangement joins TRBV20-1 to TRBJ1-4, with a possible D match to TRBD1 (6 bases). The germline V and J ends were trimmed by 6 bases and 8 bases, with 19 bases remaining between them. The germline gives CDR1 DFQATT, CDR2 SNEGSKA (reference sequence). The CDR3 extends over 14 amino acids. DNA of the CDR3: TGCAGTGCCACCTCCCGGACAGTCGGGGAAAAACTGTTTTTT. This encodes CSATSRTVGEKLFF.

CDR3 nucleotides: TGTGCCAGCAGCTTAACCGGGACAGTTCCCTACGAGCAGTACTTC. This gives the protein CASSLTGTVPYEQYF. The V call is TRBV7-2, the J call TRBJ2-7, with TRBD1 matching 7 bases. The CDR3 length is 15 residues. The germline V gene encodes CDR1 SGHTA and CDR2 FQGNSA. The ends lost 2 bases at V and 2 bases at J; junction bases unmatched: 6.

This clonotype was detected only once. V usage is TRBV6-6 and J usage is TRBJ1-1, with 7 bases aligning to TRBD1. Germline CDR1 reads MNHNY; CDR2 reads SVGAGI (reference sequence). J lost 6 bases, V lost 4 bases, and 8 bases had no gene match. The CDR3 has 14 amino acids. CDR3 sequence reads: CASSSGTVGAEAFF. In DNA form, the CDR3 reads TGTGCCAGCAGTTCGGGGACAGTCGGGGCTGAAGCTTTCTTT.

This clonotype was counted between two and nine times. The chain links TRBV15 to TRBJ2-1; D is unclear. Germline loops: CDR1 LNHNV, CDR2 YYDKDF (reference sequence). The CDR3 spans 12 residues. V gave up 0 bases and J gave up 7 bases, with 4 bases separating them. CDR3 loop: CATSREENEQFF. The DNA for the CDR3 is TGTGCCACCAGCAGAGAAGAGAATGAGCAGTTCTTC.

The V gene is TRBV10-3, the J gene TRBJ1-2; D ambiguous. CDR3 length equals 14 residues. Germline assignment: CDR1 ENHRY and CDR2 SYGVKD. Trimming took off 2 bases at V and 4 bases at J, with 11 bases between the two ends. CDR3 loop: CAISERGGSYGYTF. DNA for the CDR3: TGTGCCATCAGTGAGCGAGGCGGTAGCTATGGCTACACCTTC.

This sequence joins TRBV5-1 and TRBJ1-1; D may be TRBD1 (5 bases). V was clipped by 4 bases and J by 3 bases, with 10 bases between them. Germline V gene sequence: CDR1 SGHRS, CDR2 YFSETQ. The CDR3 is 13 amino acids. The chain's CDR3 is CASSPWGDTEAFF. The DNA of the CDR3 is TGCGCCAGCAGCCCTTGGGGGGACACTGAAGCTTTCTTT.

The rearrangement uses TRBV28 and TRBJ1-6; D is ambiguous. V lost 8 bases, J lost 9 bases, and 11 bases lay in between. Germline CDR1 reads MDHEN; CDR2 reads SYDVKM. This CDR3 has 12 residues. CDR3 coding DNA: TGTGCCAGCGGATATTTCGCTTCACCCCTCCACTTT. Translating gives CASGYFASPLHF.

This clonotype was counted at least ten times. The V call is TRBV6-5, the J call TRBJ2-3; D may be TRBD2 (6 bases). The germline V and J ends were trimmed by 2 bases and 5 bases, with 20 bases remaining between them. This CDR3 has 17 amino acids. CDR1 is MNHEY and CDR2 is SVGAGI in the germline V gene. The CDR3 DNA reads TGTGCCAGCAGTTACCAACTAGGAGGGGCAGCCATAGATACGCAGTATTTT. Translated, it gives CASSYQLGGAAIDTQYF.

This clonotype was picked up a small number of times. The chain uses TRBV7-3 and TRBJ1-1; TRBD1 aligns across 7 bases. V shed 8 bases and J 1 base; nucleotides not matched to a gene: 4. Germline loops: CDR1 SGHTA, CDR2 FQGTGA. The CDR3 is 13 residues long. The CDR3 loop is CASGDSPNTEAFF. The CDR3 bases are TGTGCCAGCGGGGACAGCCCGAACACTGAAGCTTTCTTT.

The rearrangement uses TRBV25-1 and TRBJ2-5, with D tentatively TRBD1 (5 bases). Trimming left V 3 bases short and J 4 bases short, with 9 bases between. Germline V gene lookup returns CDR1 MGHDK and CDR2 SYGVNS. The CDR3 totals 13 residues. The CDR3 sequence: CASSDRVGETQYF. CDR3 nucleotide sequence: TGTGCCAGCAGTGACAGGGTTGGAGAGACCCAGTACTTC.

For the CDR3, the DNA is TGTGCCAGCAGTTTAGCACTGGGCAGAACCAACACTGAAGCTTTCTTT. Protein: CASSLALGRTNTEAFF. This chain connects TRBV12-3 or TRBV12-4 to TRBJ1-1, with D unclear. The ends were cut back, 0 bases at V and 2 bases at J, with 13 bases in the middle. The length of the CDR3 is 16 residues.

The chain has TRBV4-1 and TRBJ1-5; D is unclear. Germline V gene lookup returns CDR1 MGHRA and CDR2 YSYEKL. Between the trimmed V and J ends, which lost 4 bases and 0 bases, there was a span of 10 bases. The CDR3 consists of 15 residues. The CDR3 sequence is CASSPRPVSNQPQHF. The CDR3 DNA is TGCGCCAGCAGCCCTAGGCCGGTTAGCAATCAGCCCCAGCATTTT.

The CDR3 DNA reads TGTGCCAGCAGCACCTCCTGGAGGGGCGTCTTGTCTTATGGCTACACCTTC. This codes for CASSTSWRGVLSYGYTF. The chain has TRBV9 and TRBJ1-2, with a possible D match to TRBD1 (5 bases). Trimming removed 4 bases at V and 5 bases at J, with 24 bases between. Germline V gene lookup returns CDR1 SGDLS and CDR2 YYNGEE. This CDR3 has 17 residues.

This clonotype turned up a few times. This chain links TRBV7-8 with TRBJ2-7; TRBD2 aligns across 10 bases. The CDR3 contains 15 residues. V was pared by 4 bases and J by 0 bases, with 3 bases of the junction left unmatched. In germline, CDR1 is SGHVS, CDR2 FQNEAQ. CDR3 in amino acids: CASSYSGGRSYEQYF. In nucleotides, the CDR3 is TGTGCCAGCAGCTATAGCGGGGGGCGCTCCTACGAGCAGTACTTC.

The table lists this clonotype with a few counts. The CDR3 DNA is TGCGCCAGTGAGGAGGCTAGCGGGGGCACAGATACGCAGTATTTT. Protein product: CASEEASGGTDTQYF. V gene TRBV10-2 combines with J gene TRBJ2-3, with 9 bases aligning to TRBD2. The CDR3 consists of 15 residues. The germline V gene encodes CDR1 WSHSY and CDR2 SAAADI. Trimming cost V 9 bases and J 1 base; bases outside gene matches: 8.

This clonotype was recorded a few times. The chain has TRBV12-3 or TRBV12-4 and TRBJ2-5; 13 positions match TRBD2. V lost 5 bases and J lost 2; bases outside the gene matches: 11. The CDR3 extends over 18 amino acids. The chain's CDR3 is CASSTGTSGETIQETQYF. The CDR3 DNA follows: TGTGCCAGCAGTACCGGGACTAGCGGGGAGACTATTCAAGAGACCCAGTACTTC.

The V gene is TRBV20-1, the J gene TRBJ2-1; 7 nucleotides match TRBD2. Germline CDR1 and CDR2: DFQATT and SNEGSKA (reference sequence). The V segment lost 1 base and the J segment 13 bases; nucleotides outside the gene matches: 10. The CDR3 extends over 13 amino acids. The CDR3 spells CSARAVGDYLQFF. CDR3 DNA sequence: TGCAGTGCTAGAGCCGTGGGGGACTACCTCCAGTTCTTC.